This T cell receptor (beta chain) was observed in a study of blood T cell repertoires in COVID-19. Turning to the study itself: Donors in the United States, Italy and Spain gave samples during acute or convalescent COVID-19. T cells, B-cell-depleted T cells, or PBMCs supplied cDNA or gDNA.

In the original analysis: Amplifying reference gene primers gave estimates of nucleated cell counts. The protocol was immunoSEQ multiplex PCR, while the TCRdb copy is restricted to in-frame clones and leaves out a portion. V and J calls and clone size are given by that table; D and trimming were obtained from the DNA. The sample lists about 670,000 clones, 75% to 90% occurring once. The sequencing sample was made of peripheral blood. This clonotype was sampled from a woman under 30 with acute or convalescent COVID-19.

This CDR3 is CASKSGQQETQYF. The DNA of the CDR3 is TGTGCCAGCAAATCCGGACAGCAAGAGACCCAGTACTTC. V and J are TRBV12-3 or TRBV12-4 and TRBJ2-5; the D gene is possibly TRBD1 (6 bases). The ends were cut back, 7 bases at V and 2 bases at J, with 11 bases in the middle. The CDR3 is 13 amino acids.